Below, 21 T cell receptor beta chains from the same sample are listed, as sequenced in a study of T cell responses to AZD1222 COVID-19 vaccine. Measured with immunoSEQ multiplex PCR; TCRdb has only the in-frame clones, and not every one. The sample lists more than 100,000 clones, less than 90% occurring once. The sample consisted of peripheral blood, taken on day 0 of AZD1222 vaccination. Every receptor here comes from an adult in good health.

The rearrangement links TRBV20-1 to TRBJ1-1; possible D gene TRBD1, 5 bases. The germline CDR1 and CDR2 sequences are DFQATT and SNEGSKA (reference sequence). V was shortened by 3 bases and J by 6 bases, with 14 bases between the two germline ends. The CDR3 is 13 amino acids. In DNA form, the CDR3 reads TGCAGTGCTAGTCGTAGAGGGGCCGCTGAAGCTTTCTTT. Protein: CSASRRGAAEAFF.

The chain uses TRBV5-1 and TRBJ1-2; 8 nucleotides match TRBD1. Germline V gene data show CDR1 as SGHRS and CDR2 as YFSETQ. Trimming at V came to 4 bases and at J to 4 bases, leaving 12 bases not matched to a gene. The length of the CDR3 is 16 residues. Here the CDR3 DNA reads TGCGCCAGCAGCCTGGGCGTGCGACAGGGGCCCTATGGCTACACCTTC. Protein product: CASSLGVRQGPYGYTF.

This rearrangement joins TRBV19 to TRBJ1-1; 9 bases line up with TRBD1. V dropped 5 bases and J dropped 2; count of bases not matched to a gene: 6. The CDR3 extends over 15 amino acids. Germline V gene data show CDR1 as LNHDA and CDR2 as SQIVND (reference sequence). CDR3 sequence: CASSEWDRVNTEAFF. CDR3 nucleotide sequence: TGTGCCAGTAGTGAATGGGACAGGGTAAACACTGAAGCTTTCTTT. The full variable domain, completed using reference TRBV19 and TRBJ1-1, is DGGITQSPKYLFRKEGQNVTLSCEQNLNHDAMYWYRQDPGQGLRLIYYSQIVNDFQKGDIAEGYSVSREKKESFPLTVTSAQKNPTAFYLCASSEWDRVNTEAFFGQGTRLTVV.

The V gene is TRBV6-5, the J gene TRBJ1-6; D remains ambiguous. In germline, CDR1 is MNHEY, CDR2 SVGAGI. V was trimmed by 2 bases and J by 7 bases, leaving 15 bases between them. CDR3 length equals 16 residues. CDR3 in amino acids: CASSYTYRLGNSPLHF. The CDR3 region has the DNA TGTGCCAGCAGTTACACTTACCGTCTTGGGAATTCACCCCTCCACTTT.

The chain links TRBV24-1 to TRBJ2-1, with D tentatively TRBD1 or TRBD2 (5 bases each). Germline CDR1 is KGHDR and CDR2 is SFDVKD. CDR3 length: 17 residues. With 3 bases removed from V and 1 base from J, the gap between germline ends came to 15 bases. CDR3 DNA: TGTGCCACCAGTGATCGGCCGGGACGCCAATCCTACAATGAGCAGTTCTTC. The encoded protein is CATSDRPGRQSYNEQFF.

The chain links TRBV18 to TRBJ1-2, with D perhaps matching TRBD1 (6 bases). The CDR3 runs to 15 residues. Germline V gives CDR1 KGHSH, CDR2 LQKENI. The ends were cut back, 2 bases at V and 2 bases at J, with 12 bases in the middle. The CDR3 region is CASSPIPGHNYGYTF. The CDR3 nucleotides read TGTGCCAGCTCACCAATCCCGGGACACAACTATGGCTACACCTTC.

This chain's CDR3 is CATSDSGTFNNEQFF. In DNA, the CDR3 is TGTGCCACCAGTGATTCCGGGACGTTTAACAATGAGCAGTTCTTC. The chain recombines TRBV24-1 with TRBJ2-1; D may match TRBD1 or TRBD2 (5 bases each). CDR1 KGHDR and CDR2 SFDVKD come from the germline V gene. Trimming left V 2 bases short and J 5 bases short, with 12 bases between. The CDR3 covers 15 residues.

The chain links TRBV18 to TRBJ2-1; 10 bases fit TRBD1. The trim removed 5 bases at V and 2 bases at J, leaving 6 bases unmatched. The length of the CDR3 is 16 residues. Germline V CDR1 and CDR2: KGHSH, LQKENI. The CDR3 spells CASSTLGTGAYNEQFF. CDR3 DNA sequence: TGTGCCAGCTCAACGCTCGGGACAGGGGCCTACAATGAGCAGTTCTTC.

This chain connects TRBV29-1 to TRBJ1-4; D is possibly TRBD1 (5 bases). Trimming took 6 bases from V and 11 from J, leaving 19 bases between them. In germline, CDR1 is SQVTM, CDR2 ANQGSEA. The CDR3 totals 13 residues. The CDR3 coding sequence is TGCAGCGTGAGGGCCGGCCTGGGGGGGAAACTGTTTTTT. Protein product: CSVRAGLGGKLFF.

V and J are TRBV6-4 and TRBJ2-3, with D possibly TRBD2 on 6 matching bases. Germline V CDR1 and CDR2: MRHNA, SNTAGT. CDR3 size: 14 residues. V dropped 4 bases and J dropped 5 bases, with 13 bases sitting between them. CDR3 loop: CASSVQVGGDTQYF. Here the CDR3 DNA reads TGTGCCAGCAGTGTGCAGGTCGGGGGAGATACGCAGTATTTT.

The chain joins TRBV4-3 to TRBJ1-6, with D perhaps TRBD1 (5 bases). Germline CDR1 and CDR2: LGHNA and YSLEER. The V and J ends lost 4 bases and 10 bases respectively, with 20 bases between them. CDR3 length: 16 amino acids. As DNA, the CDR3 is TGCGCCAGCAGCCTCACTTACAGTTCGGGGCGGTCACCCCTCCACTTT. Translating gives CASSLTYSSGRSPLHF.

J is TRBJ2-2 and V is TRBV9, with D hard to call. The CDR3 has 15 amino acids. V shed 3 bases and J shed 0 bases, with 9 bases lying between them. Per the germline V gene, CDR1 is SGDLS and CDR2 is YYNGEE. CDR3 bases: TGTGCCAGCAGCGCCTACGCCGCGAACACCGGGGAGCTGTTTTTT. Amino acids: CASSAYAANTGELFF.

The V call is TRBV7-8, the J call TRBJ2-7; TRBD2 aligns across 9 bases. There are 14 residues in the CDR3. V was pared by 5 bases and J by 4 bases, with 6 bases of the junction left unmatched. Germline values: CDR1 SGHVS, CDR2 FQNEAQ. CDR3 sequence reads: CASSHGTSSYEQYF. The CDR3 nucleotides are TGTGCCAGCAGCCATGGGACTAGCTCGTACGAGCAGTACTTC.

The chain recombines TRBV27 with TRBJ2-2, with 13 bases matching TRBD2. V gave up 6 bases and J gave up 6 bases; unmatched junction bases: 16. The CDR3 is 19 residues long. Looked up from germline, CDR1 is MNHEY and CDR2 is SMNVEV (reference sequence). CDR3 coding DNA: TGTGCCAGCAGCCAGAGTCCCCCCGGACTAGCGGGAGATGCCGGGGAGCTGTTTTTT. This gives the protein CASSQSPPGLAGDAGELFF.

The chain carries TRBV18 and TRBJ1-1; 7 nucleotides match TRBD1. The CDR3 loop spans 14 amino acids. Germline loops: CDR1 KGHSH, CDR2 LQKENI. V shed 6 bases, J shed 1 base, and the junction held 5 bases outside the gene matches. The CDR3 DNA follows: TGTGCCAGCTCCTCTGACAGGGAGAACACTGAAGCTTTCTTT. Residues: CASSSDRENTEAFF.

The chain's CDR3 is CASSPGTAYEQYF. CDR3 DNA sequence: TGCGCCAGCAGCCCCGGGACAGCCTACGAGCAGTACTTC. The gene calls are TRBV5-1 and TRBJ2-7, with 7 positions matching TRBD1. J was trimmed by 2 bases and V by 4 bases; bases with no gene match: 3. The CDR3 totals 13 residues. CDR1 and CDR2 from the germline V gene are SGHRS and YFSETQ.

In this sample, this clone turned up once. The chain employs TRBV19 and TRBJ2-7; maybe TRBD1 (6 bases). CDR3 size: 15 residues. Looked up from germline, CDR1 is LNHDA and CDR2 is SQIVND (reference sequence). V was shortened by 6 bases and J by 4 bases, with 19 bases between the two germline ends. CDR3 amino acids: CASSTSGIQGYEQYF. The DNA of the CDR3 is TGTGCCAGTAGCACCTCGGGTATACAGGGATACGAGCAGTACTTC. Drawing the rest from reference TRBV19 and TRBJ2-7, the complete variable domain is DGGITQSPKYLFRKEGQNVTLSCEQNLNHDAMYWYRQDPGQGLRLIYYSQIVNDFQKGDIAEGYSVSREKKESFPLTVTSAQKNPTAFYLCASSTSGIQGYEQYFGPGTRLTVT.

Comments on this clone: The junction and the germline gene differ at one end; a read error may be behind it. CDR3: CASSLTTGTEKSF. CDR3 DNA: TGCGCCAGCAGCTTGACTACCGGGACAGAGAAATCGTTT. This rearrangement joins TRBV5-1 to TRBJ1-4, with 7 bases matching TRBD1. The CDR3 sequence is 13 residues long. Germline V gene lookup returns CDR1 SGHRS and CDR2 YFSETQ.

V gene TRBV7-9 combines with J gene TRBJ2-1; TRBD2 matches at 12 bases. With V trimmed by 5 bases and J by 4 bases, 6 bases remained unmatched. CDR1 and CDR2 from the germline V gene are SEHNR and FQNEAQ (reference sequence). This CDR3 is 16 amino acids long. The CDR3 loop reads CASSPRLAGVYNEQFF. The CDR3 DNA reads as TGTGCCAGCAGCCCAAGACTAGCGGGGGTGTACAATGAGCAGTTCTTC.

The chain uses TRBV7-2 and TRBJ2-7; 14 bases fit TRBD2. J gave up 3 bases and V 7 bases, and 11 bases lay outside the gene matches. Germline V gene data show CDR1 as SGHTA and CDR2 as FQGNSA. The CDR3 runs 17 residues. Written as DNA, the CDR3 is TGTGCCAGCACCCTGTACGCCGGGACTAGCGGGAGCTACGAGCAGTACTTC. Residues: CASTLYAGTSGSYEQYF.

CDR3 in amino acids: CASSQGNNEKLFF. DNA for the CDR3: TGTGCCAGCAGTCAGGGGAATAATGAAAAACTGTTTTTT. The rearrangement uses TRBV7-9 and TRBJ1-4; tentative D call: TRBD1 (6 bases). CDR1 and CDR2 (germline): SEHNR, FQNEAQ (reference sequence). The CDR3 totals 13 residues. V lost 6 bases to trimming and J lost 4 bases, with 9 bases between them.